This T cell receptor beta chain was found in a study of blood T cell repertoires in COVID-19. Whole-study context: Both acute and convalescent COVID-19 samples were obtained from the United States, Italy and Spain. In each case, the material was cDNA or gDNA derived from T cells, B-cell-depleted T cells, or PBMCs.

Trimming at V came to 3 bases and at J to 3 bases, leaving 3 bases not matched to a gene. The CDR3 runs to 14 residues. Germline V lookup: CDR1 MGHRA, CDR2 YSYEKL. In the original analysis: Using reference gene primer amplification, nucleated cell counts were estimated. Generated by immunoSEQ multiplex PCR, the TCRdb table keeps only in-frame clones and is missing some. V and J calls and clone size are given by that table; D and trimming were obtained from the DNA. The sample includes 150,000 to 200,000 clones, 80% to 85% seen only once; the top ten take around 7.3%. Enrollment of patients from Seattle took place during active infection, with longitudinal follow-up.

This chain links TRBV4-1 with TRBJ2-7; 9 bases match TRBD1. Input material: peripheral blood. The receptor was isolated from a woman between 65 and 79 years old with COVID-19, enrolled during active disease. The DNA for the CDR3 is TGCGCCAGCAGCCACACGACAGGGGGCTACGAGCAGTACTTC. Translation gives CASSHTTGGYEQYF.